This TCR beta chain comes out of a study of shared clonotypes between healthy human individuals (dated by TCRdb to 2018 to 2020). Broadly, across the study: The cohort included three men and a couple of women between 18 and 49 years of age. For each donor, three plates each were used for CD4 naive and CD4 memory, two plates were used for CD8 naive, and one plate was used for CD8 memory. The study deeply sequenced blood TCR repertoires of five healthy adults to estimate repertoire size and the extent of clonotype sharing between individuals. Libraries were prepared and TCR repertoires were sequenced by different laboratories using diverse techniques, in order to increase sequencing depth and limit assay-specific biases. Between about 0.85 and 9.5 billion PBMCs per donor were obtained by leukapheresis. Study-wide findings and limitations: Sampling was limited to blood, and TCR repertoires in tissue likely differ from TCR repertoires in blood. Pairwise subsampling indicated that sequencing depth was expected to affect the degree of clonotype sharing among donors. Rarefaction of sorted-subset datasets indicated incomplete sequencing despite the large sequencing depth. The genetic and exposure-history diversity represented was limited by the small number of donors. Clonotypes shared by all four sorted-subset donors showed higher generation probabilities than non-shared clonotypes. Across four donors, approximately 4.9% of naive CD4, around 3.5% of naive CD8, approximately 2.5% of memory CD4, and about 0.44% of memory CD8 clonotypes were shared. Larger estimated clonotype richness was generally found for naive subsets than for memory subsets.

V ends up 0 bases short and J 3 bases short, with an unmatched junction base count of 6. Looking up the germline V gene yields CDR1 MNHEY and CDR2 SVGAGI. From cysteine to phenylalanine, the CDR3 is 16 amino acids long. Of all the DNA, just the CDR3 is kept, 48 bases in frame from base 1. TCR CDR3 regions were amplified from genomic DNA by multiplex PCR using the deep immunoSEQ assay. For each cell subset, the extracted genomic DNA was distributed evenly across all wells of several immunoSEQ 96-well plates, and each plate served as one replicate. For sorted subsets, about 210 ng of genomic DNA, equivalent to around 29,000 T cell genomes, went into each replicate PCR. Purified libraries were measured with a Qubit 3.0 fluorometer, size-checked on a Bioanalyzer 2100, and measured again with the KAPA Library Quantification kit. Every immunoSEQ 96-well plate was sequenced on a separate single-read 150-cycle Illumina NextSeq 550 flow cell. The authors processed their data as follows. Because only junctional sequences without quality scores were contained in the immunoSEQ output, filtering matching that applied to full-length reads could not be performed. Sequences were annotated with PyIR, a Python wrapper for IgBLAST v1.9, and V/J genes and CDR3 were assigned using IMGT germline references. Reads with weak V/J assignments (E-value above 1e-6), missing CDR3, stop codons, out-of-frame junctions, or ambiguous translated residues were removed. V3J clonotypes were defined by identical inferred V gene, J gene, and CDR3 amino acid sequence. To compute the percentage overlap between repertoires, the number of shared unique clonotypes was divided by the size of the smaller repertoire. Richness of each repertoire was evaluated using RTK rarefaction, the Chao1 estimator, and Recon v2.1 estimates of unobserved clonotypes. Generation probabilities for all TCRbeta clonotypes obtained by the gDNA method from a handful of donors were computed using OLGA. This is the immuneACCESS table as TCRdb keeps it, with only in-frame sequences that have V and J called. A part of the clones is gone; compared with another copy, unresolved V genes explain less than half, and the rest is unexplained. That table furnishes V, J and clone size, whereas the DNA furnished D and trimming. The sample table lists some 630,000 clones, about 96% of them with a count of one. The ten largest clones represent 0.11% of the sample.

CD8 naive samples consisted of CD45RO-negative cells that were positively selected for CCR7, yielding a CD45RA+CCR7+ population without TemRA cells. Donors were healthy HIV-negative adults with no recently reported acute infections or vaccinations. Only Caucasian adults living in Nashville, Tennessee, USA were represented among the donors. Blood was obtained by leukapheresis, after which PBMCs were separated by Ficoll-Histopaque density gradient centrifugation and cryopreserved in liquid nitrogen vapor phase. Analytical flow cytometry was used to check the purity and quantity of every magnetically sorted T cell population. From each sorted fraction, genomic DNA was isolated and quantified by UV absorbance on a Nanodrop 2000c. With respect to this clone: Its recognized antigen is unknown. No base qualities exist here, and no much larger clone lies one base off it.

The specimen was naive CD8+ T cells sorted from blood. Read against the paper, the sample's cell subset or site label means: CD45RA+CCR7+. Recombination linked TRBV6-5 to TRBJ2-3, with 7 middle bases fitting TRBD2. The TCR originated in a woman under 40 in good health. The base sequence is TGTGCCAGCAGTTACTCGGCGGGAGCAATTACAGATACGCAGTATTTT. This translates into CASSYSAGAITDTQYF.